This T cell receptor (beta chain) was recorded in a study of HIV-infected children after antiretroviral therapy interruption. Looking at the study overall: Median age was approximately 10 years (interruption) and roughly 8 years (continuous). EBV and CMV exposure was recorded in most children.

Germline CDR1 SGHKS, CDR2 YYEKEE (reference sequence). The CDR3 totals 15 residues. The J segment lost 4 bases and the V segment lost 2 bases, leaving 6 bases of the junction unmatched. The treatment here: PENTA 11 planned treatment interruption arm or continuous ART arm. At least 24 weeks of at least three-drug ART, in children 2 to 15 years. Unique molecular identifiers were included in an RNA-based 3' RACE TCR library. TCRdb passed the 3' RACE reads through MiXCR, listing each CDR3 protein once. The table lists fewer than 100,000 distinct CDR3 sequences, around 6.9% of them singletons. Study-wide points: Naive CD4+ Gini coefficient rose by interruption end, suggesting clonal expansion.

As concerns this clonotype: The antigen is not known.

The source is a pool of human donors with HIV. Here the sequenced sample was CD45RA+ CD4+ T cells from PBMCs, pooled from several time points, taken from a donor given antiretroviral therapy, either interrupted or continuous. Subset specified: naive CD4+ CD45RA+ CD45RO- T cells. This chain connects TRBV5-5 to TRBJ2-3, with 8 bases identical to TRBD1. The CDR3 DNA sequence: TGTGCCAGCAGCTTCCACGGGACAGGCGCAGATACGCAGTATTTT. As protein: CASSFHGTGADTQYF.